These T cell receptor beta chains were read from a single sample in a study of tumor and adjacent non-tumor tissue in lung cancer. TCRdb redid the calling of the multiplex PCR reads with MiXCR, one entry per CDR3 protein. In the table there are some 70,000 distinct CDR3 sequences, approximately 71% of which are singletons. The sequenced material came from distant non-tumor lung tissue. The receptors were sampled from a woman aged 50 to 60 with non-small cell lung cancer. Both conserved end residues are part of each CDR3. A D gene is named only where the DNA matches it firmly. Clone size is stated in some rows and not others, as once, few, many or a class when expanded.

v_gene: TRBV11-2
j_gene: TRBJ2-1
d_gene: .
abundance: .
CDR3nt: TGTGACAGCAGCTTAACACTCTTAGAGGGAGAGCAGTTCTTC
CDR3aa: CDSSLTLLEGEQFF

v_gene: TRBV29-1
j_gene: TRBJ2-1
d_gene: TRBD2
abundance: .
CDR3nt: TGCAGCGCCTGGACTAGCGGCCAGACGGTGCCCTACAAGGAGCAGTTCTTC
CDR3aa: CSAWTSGQTVPYKEQFF

v_gene: TRBV28
j_gene: TRBJ1-4
d_gene: .
abundance: .
CDR3nt: TGTGCCAGCACTTGGACAACAACTAATGAAAAACTGTTTTTT
CDR3aa: CASTWTTTNEKLFF

v_gene: TRBV29-1
j_gene: TRBJ2-1
d_gene: .
abundance: .
CDR3nt: TGCAGCGTTGACAGGGATCAATACAATGACCAGTTCTTC
CDR3aa: CSVDRDQYNDQFF

v_gene: TRBV12-3/TRBV12-4
j_gene: TRBJ2-7
d_gene: .
abundance: once
CDR3nt: TGTGCCAGCAGTCGGACTAACGGGGGCTACGAGCAGTACTTC
CDR3aa: CASSRTNGGYEQYF

v_gene: TRBV11-1
j_gene: TRBJ2-3
d_gene: .
abundance: .
CDR3nt: TGTGCCAGCAGCTTCTCTGTGCGGTCCAGATATACGCAGTATTTT
CDR3aa: CASSFSVRSRYTQYF

v_gene: TRBV20-1
j_gene: TRBJ2-7
d_gene: .
abundance: .
CDR3nt: TGCAATGCTAGATCAATCAATCGACCCCCCTACGAGCAGTACTTC
CDR3aa: CNARSINRPPYEQYF

v_gene: TRBV18
j_gene: TRBJ1-1
d_gene: .
abundance: .
CDR3nt: TGTGTCAGCTCACCACCGGGCAGGTGGGCTGAAGCTTTCTTT
CDR3aa: CVSSPPGRWAEAFF

v_gene: TRBV11-2
j_gene: TRBJ1-2
d_gene: .
abundance: .
CDR3nt: TGTGCCAGCGGCTTAGATCGGGGCAGCCTAAGCTACACCTTT
CDR3aa: CASGLDRGSLSYTF

v_gene: TRBV12-3/TRBV12-4
j_gene: TRBJ1-3
d_gene: TRBD1
abundance: .
CDR3nt: TGTGTCAGCAGTTCCTCGGGACAGAAGCAGACTGGAAACATCATATATTTT
CDR3aa: CVSSSSGQKQTGNIIYF

v_gene: TRBV10-2
j_gene: TRBJ1-2
d_gene: .
abundance: .
CDR3nt: TGCGCCAGCAGTGAGGACGGGACCTATGGCTACACCTTC
CDR3aa: CASSEDGTYGYTF

v_gene: TRBV14
j_gene: TRBJ2-7
d_gene: TRBD2
abundance: once
CDR3nt: TGTGTCAGCAGCAAAGTACCGGGACTAGAGCACTACGAGCAGTACTTC
CDR3aa: CVSSKVPGLEHYEQYF

v_gene: TRBV20-1
j_gene: TRBJ2-3
d_gene: TRBD2
abundance: many
CDR3nt: TGCAGTGCAAGGAAGGGACTAGCGGTCACAGATACGCAGTATTTT
CDR3aa: CSARKGLAVTDTQYF

v_gene: TRBV11-2
j_gene: TRBJ2-1
d_gene: .
abundance: .
CDR3nt: TGTGCCAGCAGCCTCCTAGCCCAATACGATGAACGGTTCTTC
CDR3aa: CASSLLAQYDERFF

v_gene: TRBV11-2
j_gene: TRBJ2-1
d_gene: TRBD2
abundance: .
CDR3nt: TGTGCCAGCAGCTTAGAGCTAGCGGGAGGCTCTCACAATGAGCAGTTCTTC
CDR3aa: CASSLELAGGSHNEQFF

v_gene: TRBV7-3
j_gene: TRBJ2-2
d_gene: .
abundance: .
CDR3nt: TGTTCCAGCAGCGGTATGGGAGCCGAGGAGCTGTTTTTT
CDR3aa: CSSSGMGAEELFF

v_gene: TRBV11-2
j_gene: TRBJ2-5
d_gene: .
abundance: .
CDR3nt: TGTGCCAGCAACTTTGGGGAAGCGGAGACCCAGTACTTC
CDR3aa: CASNFGEAETQYF

v_gene: TRBV2
j_gene: TRBJ2-7
d_gene: TRBD2
abundance: .
CDR3nt: TGTGCCAGCAGTCCGGGAGGACGCAATCGGTATCTGAGCGAGCAGTACTTC
CDR3aa: CASSPGGRNRYLSEQYF

v_gene: TRBV11-2
j_gene: TRBJ2-7
d_gene: .
abundance: few
CDR3nt: TGTGCCAGCAGTCGCACAAATAGCGTGAGTTACGAGCAGTACTTC
CDR3aa: CASSRTNSVSYEQYF

v_gene: TRBV11-2
j_gene: TRBJ2-7
d_gene: TRBD2
abundance: .
CDR3nt: TGTGCCAGCAGCTTAGCCCCACTAGCGGGAGGGAACTCCTACGATCAGTACTTC
CDR3aa: CASSLAPLAGGNSYDQYF

v_gene: TRBV28
j_gene: TRBJ2-7
d_gene: TRBD2
abundance: .
CDR3nt: TGTGCCAGCCGTTTATGGACGGGAGGCAGGTACGAGCAGTACTTC
CDR3aa: CASRLWTGGRYEQYF

v_gene: TRBV10-3
j_gene: TRBJ2-7
d_gene: .
abundance: .
CDR3nt: TGTGCCATCAGCCAGACAGACTCCTACGAGCAGTGCTTC
CDR3aa: CAISQTDSYEQCF

v_gene: TRBV4-2
j_gene: TRBJ2-3
d_gene: TRBD2
abundance: many
CDR3nt: TGTGCCAGCAGCCAAGAGGCGGGAGGGCTTGATACGCAGTATTTT
CDR3aa: CASSQEAGGLDTQYF

v_gene: TRBV20-1
j_gene: TRBJ1-1
d_gene: .
abundance: .
CDR3nt: TGCAGTGCGACCCCGTTTTGTGGGACTGAAGCTTTCTTT
CDR3aa: CSATPFCGTEAFF

v_gene: TRBV12-3/TRBV12-4
j_gene: TRBJ2-7
d_gene: .
abundance: .
CDR3nt: TGTGTCAGCAGTCGAGACTACAAGCAGTACTTC
CDR3aa: CVSSRDYKQYF

v_gene: TRBV20-1
j_gene: TRBJ2-7
d_gene: .
abundance: once
CDR3nt: TGCAGTGCTAGAGATCCTGGGAGCGTTAGGTACGAGCAGTACTTC
CDR3aa: CSARDPGSVRYEQYF

v_gene: TRBV20-1
j_gene: TRBJ2-2
d_gene: TRBD2
abundance: .
CDR3nt: TGCAGTGCACCACTAGCGGGAGGCACCGGGAAGCTTTTTTTT
CDR3aa: CSAPLAGGTGKLFF

v_gene: TRBV28
j_gene: TRBJ2-7
d_gene: TRBD1
abundance: .
CDR3nt: TGTGCCAGCAGTTCCGGGACAGGGGCCCTAACCTACGAGCAGTACTTC
CDR3aa: CASSSGTGALTYEQYF

v_gene: TRBV20-1
j_gene: TRBJ2-1
d_gene: TRBD2
abundance: .
CDR3nt: TGCAGCGCTAGAGGGTGGACTAGCGGGAGGGCCGGCTCCTACAATAAGCAGTTCTTC
CDR3aa: CSARGWTSGRAGSYNKQFF

v_gene: TRBV28
j_gene: TRBJ2-7
d_gene: .
abundance: many
CDR3nt: TGTGCCAGCAGTACGACGGGACTGACGTCCTACGAGCAGTACTTC
CDR3aa: CASSTTGLTSYEQYF

v_gene: TRBV29-1
j_gene: TRBJ2-1
d_gene: .
abundance: .
CDR3nt: TGCAGCGTTGAGATTACGACTATCAATCAGCAGTTCTTC
CDR3aa: CSVEITTINQQFF

v_gene: TRBV6-2/TRBV6-3
j_gene: TRBJ2-1
d_gene: TRBD2
abundance: .
CDR3nt: TGTGCCAGCGGCTCCGGACTAGCGGGAGATAATGAGCAGTTCTTC
CDR3aa: CASGSGLAGDNEQFF

v_gene: TRBV20-1
j_gene: TRBJ2-1
d_gene: TRBD1
abundance: .
CDR3nt: TGCAGTGCTCTGACCCAGACAGGGGGCCAGTTCTTC
CDR3aa: CSALTQTGGQFF

v_gene: TRBV11-2
j_gene: TRBJ2-1
d_gene: TRBD2
abundance: .
CDR3nt: TGTGCTAGCAGCCGGATGATACTAGCGGCGCACAATGAGCAGTTCTTC
CDR3aa: CASSRMILAAHNEQFF

v_gene: TRBV11-2
j_gene: TRBJ2-7
d_gene: TRBD2
abundance: .
CDR3nt: TGTGCTAGCAGCTTAAGGCCGGGACTAGCGGGAGTATGCGAGCAGTACTTC
CDR3aa: CASSLRPGLAGVCEQYF

v_gene: TRBV20-1
j_gene: TRBJ1-1
d_gene: .
abundance: many
CDR3nt: TGCAGGGCCGGGGGCGAGACTGAAGCTTTCTTT
CDR3aa: CRAGGETEAFF

v_gene: TRBV12-3/TRBV12-4
j_gene: TRBJ2-7
d_gene: .
abundance: medium-sized
CDR3nt: TGTGCCAGCAGTTTTTTGGGCTACGAGCAGTACTTC
CDR3aa: CASSFLGYEQYF

v_gene: TRBV6-1
j_gene: TRBJ2-7
d_gene: .
abundance: many
CDR3nt: TGTGCCAGCAGCTTAGAGGAGAAGCAGTACTTC
CDR3aa: CASSLEEKQYF

v_gene: TRBV4-1
j_gene: TRBJ1-1
d_gene: .
abundance: .
CDR3nt: TGCGCCAGCAACCGAGATCGTTACAGGGCGAACATCGAAGCTTTCTTT
CDR3aa: CASNRDRYRANIEAFF